Below are 30 T cell receptor beta chains sequenced from a single sample in a study of blood T cell repertoires in COVID-19. Measured with immunoSEQ multiplex PCR; TCRdb has only the in-frame clones, and not every one. The sample consists of about 120,000 clones, about 80% of them appearing once. Specimen: peripheral blood. The receptors shown here come from a man between 35 and 55 years old with active or convalescent COVID-19.

The count of this clone is one. The chain recombines TRBV18 with TRBJ1-6; the D gene is possibly TRBD1 (5 bases). V gave up 8 bases and J gave up 0 bases, with 14 bases separating them. Germline lookup yields CDR1 KGHSH and CDR2 LQKENI. The CDR3 totals 16 residues. This chain's CDR3 is CASTGLLDSYNSPLHF. CDR3 coding DNA: TGTGCCAGCACGGGACTCCTCGACTCCTATAATTCACCCCTCCACTTT.

The chain is built from TRBV28 and TRBJ2-3; D is unresolved. Trimming took 7 bases from V and 1 from J, leaving 6 bases between them. This CDR3 contains 12 residues. Germline-derived CDR1 and CDR2 are MDHEN and SYDVKM. CDR3 DNA: TGTGCCAGCAAAGAGGGCACAGATACGCAGTATTTT. Protein sequence: CASKEGTDTQYF.

The rearrangement links TRBV25-1 to TRBJ1-6; D possibly corresponds to TRBD1 (6 bases). The germline V gene encodes CDR1 MGHDK and CDR2 SYGVNS. V was pared by 4 bases and J by 7 bases, with 14 bases between. The CDR3 is 15 residues long. The CDR3 coding sequence is TGTGCCAGCAGTGCATCGGGGACAAACAATTCACCCCTCCACTTT. Protein sequence: CASSASGTNNSPLHF.

This clone was detected once. The J gene is TRBJ2-2, the V gene TRBV18, with 8 positions matching TRBD1. Looked up from germline, CDR1 is KGHSH and CDR2 is LQKENI. V trimming: 3 bases; J trimming: 0 bases; junction bases outside the gene matches: 3. This CDR3 contains 16 residues. The CDR3 nucleotides read TGTGCCAGCTCACCTCGGGACAGGACGAACACCGGGGAGCTGTTTTTT. It yields the protein CASSPRDRTNTGELFF.

This sequence joins TRBV2 and TRBJ1-2; 9 bases match TRBD1. Germline assignment: CDR1 SNHLY and CDR2 FYNNEI. This CDR3 contains 14 residues. The trim removed 6 bases at V and 8 bases at J, leaving 10 bases unmatched. CDR3 sequence: CASRILQGARGYTF. The CDR3 coding sequence is TGTGCCAGCAGGATCTTACAGGGGGCGCGCGGCTACACCTTC.

In its sample, this clone was seen many times. CDR3 sequence (DNA): TGCGCCAGCAGCGTGACAGGGGACGGAAACACCATATATTTT. Its protein product is CASSVTGDGNTIYF. The chain recombines TRBV5-1 with TRBJ1-3, with 8 bases that match TRBD1. CDR1 SGHRS and CDR2 YFSETQ come from the germline V gene. V was clipped by 4 bases and J by 4 bases; unmatched bases: 4. The CDR3 has 14 amino acids.

The chain carries TRBV6-5 and TRBJ2-3; D is perhaps TRBD2 (5 bases). The CDR3 totals 13 residues. V was cut by 0 bases and J by 6 bases, with 7 bases left in between. Germline CDR1 reads MNHEY; CDR2 reads SVGAGI. In nucleotides, the CDR3 is TGTGCCAGCAGTTACTCGACTATGGATACGCAGTATTTT. This gives the protein CASSYSTMDTQYF.

The chain links TRBV2 to TRBJ1-5; D is unclear. The CDR3 consists of 13 residues. Deletions cut 4 bases from V and 5 bases from J, with 9 bases between. Germline loops: CDR1 SNHLY, CDR2 FYNNEI. The CDR3 reads CASSGDTDQPQHF. The CDR3 region has the DNA TGTGCCAGCAGTGGAGACACCGATCAGCCCCAGCATTTT.

The V gene is TRBV5-6, the J gene TRBJ2-7; D gene unclear. The CDR3 runs to 15 residues. The ends were cut back, 4 bases at V and 5 bases at J, with 19 bases in the middle. Germline V gene sequence: CDR1 SGHDT, CDR2 YYEEEE. CDR3: CASSLAGITSDEQYF. In nucleotides, the CDR3 is TGTGCCAGCAGCCTGGCTGGTATCACCTCGGACGAGCAGTACTTC.

The rearrangement links TRBV29-1 to TRBJ2-7; 12 nucleotides align to TRBD2. V was clipped by 3 bases and J by 4 bases; unmatched bases: 13. Looked up from germline, CDR1 is SQVTM and CDR2 is ANQGSEA. The CDR3 runs 17 residues. CDR3 residues: CSVDATTSGGKVYEQYF. The CDR3, as DNA: TGCAGCGTTGACGCAACAACTAGCGGGGGGAAGGTTTACGAGCAGTACTTC.

The V call is TRBV6-5, the J call TRBJ1-2; the D is unclear. Germline lookup yields CDR1 MNHEY and CDR2 SVGAGI. The CDR3 spans 13 residues. The germline V and J ends were trimmed by 9 bases and 6 bases, with 17 bases remaining between them. The CDR3 protein is CASRPTYANGYTF. CDR3 nucleotides: TGTGCCAGTCGCCCCACCTACGCCAATGGCTACACCTTC.

This chain joins TRBV5-5 and TRBJ1-4; no firm D call. Trimming took off 2 bases at V and 6 bases at J, with 17 bases between the two ends. Germline V CDR1 and CDR2: SGHKS, YYEKEE (reference sequence). CDR3 length equals 16 residues. This chain's CDR3 is CASSFEFGVVDEKLFF. CDR3 in DNA: TGTGCCAGCAGCTTCGAGTTCGGGGTGGTGGATGAAAAACTGTTTTTT.

This clone has a single count. V usage is TRBV7-9 and J usage is TRBJ1-3; TRBD1 aligns across 8 bases. The CDR3 is 15 residues long. From germline, CDR1 is SEHNR and CDR2 FQNEAQ (reference sequence). V was pared by 6 bases and J by 2 bases, with 6 bases of the junction left unmatched. Here the CDR3 reads CASSLTGDPGNTIYF. In DNA form, the CDR3 reads TGTGCCAGCAGTTTGACAGGGGATCCTGGAAACACCATATATTTT.

The CDR3 nucleotides are TGTGCCAGCCGACAGGGGCTTTTTCACGAGCAGTACTTC. It encodes CASRQGLFHEQYF. The V call is TRBV19, the J call TRBJ2-7, with 8 positions matching TRBD1. Germline CDR1 is LNHDA and CDR2 is SQIVND (reference sequence). The CDR3 is 13 residues long. The V segment lost 9 bases and the J segment 5 bases; nucleotides outside the gene matches: 9.

This chain connects TRBV3-1 (or the pseudogene TRBV3-2) to TRBJ2-5; no clear D. The ends were cut back, 0 bases at V and 1 base at J, with 6 bases in the middle. There are 14 residues in the CDR3. Germline CDR1 reads LGHDT; CDR2 reads YNNKEL (reference sequence). The CDR3 DNA reads as TGTGCCAGCAGCCAAGAGGCCCTCCAAGAGACCCAGTACTTC. Translated: CASSQEALQETQYF.

The chain uses TRBV9 and TRBJ2-3, with D possibly TRBD2 on 5 matching bases. Trimming shortened V by 4 bases and J by 0 bases, and 15 bases separated the two germline ends. Per germline, CDR1 SGDLS and CDR2 YYNGEE. There are 16 residues in the CDR3. The CDR3 DNA is TGTGCCAGCAGCCCCCGGACGGGGAAAAGCACAGATACGCAGTATTTT. Amino acid sequence: CASSPRTGKSTDTQYF.

The chain links TRBV24-1 to TRBJ1-2; 7 bases match TRBD1. Germline V CDR1 and CDR2: KGHDR, SFDVKD. This CDR3 has 17 amino acids. The V and J ends lost 3 bases and 5 bases, in that order; junction bases with no gene match: 14. CDR3 in amino acids: CATSDRQGTTFLYGYTF. CDR3 bases: TGTGCCACCAGTGATCGACAGGGAACCACCTTCCTATATGGCTACACCTTC.

The chain joins TRBV7-9 to TRBJ1-1; TRBD1 is a possible D gene (5 bases). Looked up from germline, CDR1 is SEHNR and CDR2 is FQNEAQ (reference sequence). This CDR3 has 17 residues. Deletions cut 2 bases from V and 5 bases from J, with 21 bases between. CDR3 protein: CASSLLGFRVRETEAFF. DNA for the CDR3: TGTGCCAGCAGCTTACTGGGTTTCAGGGTAAGGGAAACTGAAGCTTTCTTT.

In DNA, the CDR3 is TGTGCCAGCAGCTTAGCCGGGACAGGGCGGGATACGCAGTATTTT. Its protein product is CASSLAGTGRDTQYF. V gene TRBV5-6 combines with J gene TRBJ2-3; TRBD1 matches at 9 bases. The CDR3 is made up of 15 amino acids. CDR1 SGHDT and CDR2 YYEEEE come from the germline V gene. Trimming removed 2 bases from V and 6 bases from J; junction bases left unmatched: 7.

The table lists this clone with a count of one. This chain connects TRBV28 to TRBJ2-7; a possible D gene is TRBD1 (6 bases). This CDR3 has 14 residues. V lost 5 bases and J lost 2, with 13 bases in between. Germline CDR1 reads MDHEN; CDR2 reads SYDVKM. DNA of the CDR3: TGTGCCAGCAGTCATTCGGCAGGGGCCTACGAGCAGTACTTC. Amino acid sequence: CASSHSAGAYEQYF.

This chain connects TRBV7-8 to TRBJ2-1; 12 positions match TRBD2. Trimming cost V 5 bases and J 6 bases; bases outside gene matches: 5. This CDR3 region has 15 residues. Germline values: CDR1 SGHVS, CDR2 FQNEAQ. CDR3 amino acids: CASSLLAGGPNEQFF. In nucleotides, the CDR3 is TGTGCCAGCAGCCTTCTAGCGGGGGGGCCCAATGAGCAGTTCTTC.

This sequence joins TRBV4-2 and TRBJ2-1, with 7 nucleotides matching TRBD2. After removal of 0 bases from V and 6 bases from J, the junction contained 8 bases not matched to a gene. CDR1 is LGHNA, CDR2 YNFKEQ, per germline. This CDR3 region has 16 residues. CDR3 residues: CASSQEMASGSNEQFF. CDR3 DNA sequence: TGTGCCAGCAGCCAAGAGATGGCTAGCGGAAGCAATGAGCAGTTCTTC.

V is TRBV12-3 or TRBV12-4 and J is TRBJ1-2; possible D gene TRBD1, 6 bases. V was pared by 7 bases and J by 8 bases, with 17 bases between. CDR3 size: 13 residues. Here the CDR3 DNA reads TGTGCCAGCACCCTAAGCGGGGGCCTGGGCTACACCTTC. It specifies CASTLSGGLGYTF.

This chain joins TRBV6-5 and TRBJ2-5, with 13 bases lining up with TRBD2. V lost 4 bases to trimming and J lost 3 bases; unmatched junction nucleotides: 2. The CDR3 contains 15 residues. In germline, CDR1 is MNHEY, CDR2 SVGAGI. The CDR3 bases are TGTGCCAGCAGTTGGACTAGCGGGAGCGAAGAGACCCAGTACTTC. Protein sequence: CASSWTSGSEETQYF.

The CDR3 loop is CASSPGGTSENEQFF. In DNA form, the CDR3 reads TGCGCCAGCAGCCCTGGAGGGACTAGCGAAAATGAGCAGTTCTTC. This chain joins TRBV4-1 and TRBJ2-1; 10 bases map to TRBD2. Trimming removed 4 bases from V and 7 bases from J; junction bases left unmatched: 7. The germline V gene encodes CDR1 MGHRA and CDR2 YSYEKL. The CDR3 contains 15 residues.

This clone was seen once. J is TRBJ2-7 and V is TRBV19, with 9 bases fitting TRBD1. After removal of 5 bases from V and 6 bases from J, the junction contained 14 bases not matched to a gene. The germline V gene has CDR1 LNHDA and CDR2 SQIVND (reference sequence). This CDR3 comprises 16 residues. CDR3 bases: TGTGCCAGTAGTGCCATCACCGGGACAGGGACGTCCGAGCAGTACTTC. Residues: CASSAITGTGTSEQYF.

In its sample, this clone was seen many times. The chain has TRBV28 and TRBJ2-1; D unresolved. The CDR3 is made up of 14 amino acids. Germline values: CDR1 MDHEN, CDR2 SYDVKM. V gave up 6 bases and J gave up 4 bases, with 13 bases separating them. The CDR3 here is CASSPHRDYNEQFF. CDR3 DNA: TGTGCCAGCAGCCCCCACAGAGATTACAATGAGCAGTTCTTC.

The chain uses TRBV7-9 and TRBJ2-2; 9 nucleotides match TRBD2. Unmatched junction bases numbered 3, after V lost 4 bases and J lost 6 bases. Germline V gives CDR1 SEHNR, CDR2 FQNEAQ (reference sequence). The CDR3 spans 14 residues. Here the CDR3 DNA reads TGTGCCAGCAGCTCGGGACTAGCCGCCGGGGAGCTGTTTTTT. It encodes CASSSGLAAGELFF.

The gene calls are TRBV5-6 and TRBJ1-4; the D gene is possibly TRBD1 (5 bases). Between the trimmed V and J ends, which lost 5 bases and 7 bases, there was a span of 15 bases. Germline CDR1 and CDR2: SGHDT and YYEEEE. The CDR3 covers 14 residues. The CDR3 region has the DNA TGTGCCAGCAGTCGCGGGGCGGAGGGTGAAAAACTGTTTTTT. Residues: CASSRGAEGEKLFF.

There are a few counts of this clone. The chain joins TRBV29-1 to TRBJ2-2; 13 bases align to TRBD2. CDR1 is SQVTM, CDR2 ANQGSEA, per germline. This CDR3 has 14 amino acids. Trimming cost V 7 bases and J 5 bases; bases outside gene matches: 4. CDR3 DNA: TGCAGCGGTGGACTAGCGGGAGCTACCGGGGAGCTGTTTTTT. Its translation is CSGGLAGATGELFF.